This TCR beta chain emerged from a study of a mutant IDH1 vaccine in newly diagnosed glioma. Across the study: The patients were given eight vaccinations, one each in weeks 1, 3, 5, 7, 11, 15, 19 and 23. Radiotherapy, temozolomide, or both had been given previously, and both were given to most. Study conclusions and caveats: Pseudoprogression showed no apparent link to changes in top peripheral T cell clonotypes.

Described time point: week 11, during vaccination. The investigators gave 300 ug of mutant IDH1 20-mer peptide in each vaccine dose, together with topical imiquimod. This clone was detected once. Its antigen is not known. Produced via immunoSEQ multiplex PCR; TCRdb's table is partial and in-frame only. The sample records about 31,000 clones, about 73% being singletons. The TCR comes from a man aged 30-40 years with glioma. The specimen was PBMCs, collected from a glioma patient whose treatment included an IDH1 peptide vaccine.

The CDR3 protein is CASSSREGREDTQYF. DNA for the CDR3: TGTGCCAGCAGTTCCCGAGAGGGGAGGGAAGATACGCAGTATTTT. The chain links TRBV27 to TRBJ2-3, with 7 nucleotides matching TRBD2. Germline loops: CDR1 MNHEY, CDR2 SMNVEV (reference sequence). CDR3 size: 15 residues. The trim removed 4 bases at V and 5 bases at J, leaving 9 bases unmatched.